These 22 T cell receptor beta chains were all obtained from the same sample, sequenced in a study of blood T cell repertoires in COVID-19. TCRdb's table, derived via immunoSEQ multiplex PCR, lists solely in-frame clones and lacks some. The sample comprises 250,000 or so clones, around 86% of which are singletons, and about 5% rests with the top ten. The source material was peripheral blood. The receptors originated from a woman aged 55-69 years with COVID-19, enrolled during active disease.

The chain uses TRBV14 and TRBJ1-4; 8 nucleotides agree with TRBD1. Germline loops: CDR1 SGHDN, CDR2 FVKESK. The CDR3 is 14 amino acids. V shed 8 bases, J shed 7 bases, and the junction held 9 bases outside the gene matches. CDR3 region: CASQQGGFGEKLFF. CDR3 nucleotide sequence: TGTGCCAGCCAACAGGGGGGGTTCGGTGAAAAACTGTTTTTT.

This clone came up once. This chain links TRBV28 with TRBJ1-5, with D possibly matching TRBD1 (6 bases). This CDR3 is 18 amino acids long. The V gene's germline CDR1 is MDHEN and CDR2 SYDVKM. V lost 3 bases to trimming and J lost 2 bases, with 20 bases between them. The CDR3 nucleotides are TGTGCCAGCAGTTTCGATAACAACAGGGTTTCAGGCAATCAGCCCCAGCATTTT. It yields the protein CASSFDNNRVSGNQPQHF.

This clone was detected once. The chain has TRBV28 and TRBJ2-1; weak D call: TRBD2 (5 bases). Germline CDR1 reads MDHEN; CDR2 reads SYDVKM. The CDR3 sequence is 14 residues long. The V gene lost 2 bases and the J gene lost 3 bases, with 8 bases spanning the gap. CDR3 residues: CASSLLRDYNEQFF. CDR3 nucleotide sequence: TGTGCCAGCAGTTTACTCCGGGACTACAATGAGCAGTTCTTC.

V gene TRBV23-1 combines with J gene TRBJ2-3; 10 positions match TRBD1. TRBV23-1 is assigned to the ORF class and has an uncertain function. The CDR3 contains 19 residues. The J segment lost 0 bases and the V segment lost 5 bases, leaving 14 bases of the junction unmatched. CDR3 sequence: CASSSNPGTGAFSTDTQYF. Written as DNA, the CDR3 is TGCGCCAGCAGTTCAAACCCAGGGACAGGGGCCTTTAGCACAGATACGCAGTATTTT.

This clone came up once. The chain is built from TRBV5-4 and TRBJ2-3; TRBD1 agrees at 8 bases. Germline CDR1 reads SGHNT; CDR2 reads YYREEE (reference sequence). This CDR3 spans 15 amino acids. The trim removed 4 bases at V and 1 base at J, leaving 5 bases unmatched. The CDR3 sequence: CASSGIQGGTDTQYF. CDR3 nucleotides: TGTGCCAGCAGCGGAATACAGGGGGGCACAGATACGCAGTATTTT.

The chain carries TRBV10-2 and TRBJ1-5; D is perhaps TRBD1 (6 bases). The V gene's germline CDR1 is WSHSY and CDR2 SAAADI. V gave up 7 bases and J gave up 4 bases, with 17 bases separating them. The CDR3 length is 15 residues. The CDR3 sequence: CASTVGQGLNQPQHF. CDR3 nucleotides: TGCGCCAGCACCGTCGGGCAGGGGCTAAATCAGCCCCAGCATTTT.

CDR3 residues: CASSSSSRFRTEAFF. CDR3 sequence (DNA): TGTGCCAGCAGCTCGTCGTCCCGGTTTCGAACTGAAGCTTTCTTT. The chain employs TRBV7-3 and TRBJ1-1; the D is unclear. The CDR3 is made up of 15 amino acids. Trimming removed 4 bases at V and 5 bases at J, with 17 bases between. Germline CDR1 and CDR2: SGHTA and FQGTGA.

This chain uses TRBV30 with TRBJ1-1; unclear D gene. CDR1 is GTSNPN and CDR2 is SVGIG in the germline V gene (reference sequence). The CDR3 covers 13 residues. V lost 2 bases, J lost 2 bases, and 9 bases lay in between. The CDR3 here is CAWSHGKNTEAFF. CDR3 DNA: TGTGCCTGGAGTCACGGGAAAAACACTGAAGCTTTCTTT.

There are a few counts of this clone. The rearrangement links TRBV3-1 (or the pseudogene TRBV3-2) to TRBJ1-6, with D unresolved. V dropped 2 bases and J dropped 0 bases, with 11 bases sitting between them. Germline CDR1 and CDR2: LGHDT and YNNKEL (reference sequence). The CDR3 totals 17 residues. The chain's CDR3 is CASSQSAASSYNSPLHF. For the CDR3, the DNA is TGTGCCAGCAGCCAAAGTGCAGCTAGCTCCTATAATTCACCCCTCCACTTT.

The V call is TRBV30, the J call TRBJ2-6; TRBD1 matches at 10 bases. CDR3 size: 17 residues. The V gene end was trimmed by 6 bases and the J gene end by 3 bases; junction bases not matched to a gene: 11. The germline CDR1 and CDR2 sequences are GTSNPN and SVGIG (reference sequence). The CDR3 loop reads CACLPGQGFGGANVLTF. The CDR3, as DNA: TGTGCCTGTCTTCCGGGACAGGGGTTTGGTGGGGCCAACGTCCTGACTTTC.

This sequence joins TRBV28 and TRBJ1-2; D may be TRBD1 (5 bases). Looked up from germline, CDR1 is MDHEN and CDR2 is SYDVKM. V lost 2 bases, J lost 7 bases, and 11 bases lay in between. The CDR3 is made up of 13 amino acids. This CDR3 reads CASSLGSGLGYTF. The CDR3 DNA reads as TGTGCCAGCAGTTTAGGGTCAGGGCTTGGCTACACCTTC.

The chain joins TRBV7-9 to TRBJ2-1; 16 bases are a match to TRBD2. V shed 2 bases, J shed 8 bases, and the junction held 12 bases outside the gene matches. This CDR3 has 19 residues. CDR1 SEHNR and CDR2 FQNEAQ come from the germline V gene (reference sequence). This CDR3 reads CASSLRPGLAGGPSDEQFF. CDR3 nucleotides: TGTGCCAGCAGCTTACGCCCGGGACTAGCGGGAGGGCCTTCCGATGAGCAGTTCTTC.

The CDR3 bases are TGTGCCAGCAGCTTAGCGCGCCTAGCGGGAGTGGGCGAGCAGTACTTC. Amino acids: CASSLARLAGVGEQYF. The rearrangement joins TRBV7-8 to TRBJ2-7, with 10 bases that match TRBD2. This CDR3 is built from 16 residues. Per germline, CDR1 SGHVS and CDR2 FQNEAQ. V gave up 0 bases and J gave up 6 bases; unmatched junction bases: 8.

The gene calls are TRBV7-7 and TRBJ2-2, with TRBD2 matching over 9 bases. The length of the CDR3 is 16 residues. Trimming at V came to 5 bases and at J to 0 bases, leaving 4 bases not matched to a gene. The germline V gene has CDR1 SSHAT and CDR2 FNYEAQ (reference sequence). CDR3 DNA sequence: TGTGCCAGCAGCGTCGGACTAGCGCCGAACACCGGGGAGCTGTTTTTT. Residues: CASSVGLAPNTGELFF.

This clone showed up just once. J is TRBJ1-5 and V is TRBV7-8; D perhaps matches TRBD1 (5 bases). CDR1 is SGHVS and CDR2 is FQNEAQ in the germline V gene. V was shortened by 1 base and J by 5 bases, with 9 bases between the two germline ends. The CDR3 runs 14 residues. CDR3 protein: CASSLGQYDQPQHF. The CDR3 DNA follows: TGTGCCAGCAGCTTAGGACAGTATGATCAGCCCCAGCATTTT.

The rearrangement joins TRBV6-5 to TRBJ1-1; 7 bases are a match to TRBD1. The CDR3 contains 14 residues. With 2 bases clipped from V and 4 bases from J, the junction kept 4 bases outside the gene matches. The germline gives CDR1 MNHEY, CDR2 SVGAGI. The CDR3 nucleotides are TGTGCCAGCAGTTACAGGGGGCGGATCACTGAAGCTTTCTTT. Translation: CASSYRGRITEAFF.

The chain employs TRBV11-1 and TRBJ2-5; D uncertain. V was pared by 7 bases and J by 0 bases, with 6 bases between. The CDR3 has 12 amino acids. Germline V gene lookup returns CDR1 SGHAT and CDR2 FQDESV (reference sequence). CDR3 nucleotide sequence: TGTGCCAGCACCAGGAACCAAGAGACCCAGTACTTC. This codes for CASTRNQETQYF.

The sample holds one count of this clone. The V and J genes are TRBV5-1 and TRBJ2-2, with TRBD1 matching 9 bases. V shed 4 bases and J 7 bases; nucleotides not matched to a gene: 14. The germline V gene encodes CDR1 SGHRS and CDR2 YFSETQ. This CDR3 region has 17 residues. CDR3 DNA: TGCGCCAGCAGCCTTCAACCGGGACAGGGCCTGGGCGGGGAGCTGTTTTTT. It specifies CASSLQPGQGLGGELFF.

The CDR3 region has the DNA TGTGCCAGCGCCTTAGCGGATACGCAGTATTTT. Encoded protein: CASALADTQYF. The gene calls are TRBV9 and TRBJ2-3; the D gene is possibly TRBD2 (5 bases). The ends were cut back, 7 bases at V and 6 bases at J, with 9 bases in the middle. The germline V gene has CDR1 SGDLS and CDR2 YYNGEE. The CDR3 covers 11 residues.

This chain uses TRBV6-5 with TRBJ2-1; TRBD1 agrees at 8 bases. CDR1 is MNHEY, CDR2 SVGAGI, per germline. V lost 4 bases to trimming and J lost 6 bases; unmatched junction nucleotides: 8. The CDR3 is 15 amino acids. The CDR3 bases are TGTGCCAGCAGTTCCGACAGGGGCCAAATCAATGAGCAGTTCTTC. Translating it yields CASSSDRGQINEQFF.

Concerning this clone: One end of the junction varies from germline; a read error may be responsible. This chain joins TRBV4-1 and TRBJ1-1; a weak D match, TRBD1 (5 bases). CDR3 length: 17 amino acids. Germline CDR1 is MGHRA and CDR2 is YSYEKL. The CDR3 protein is CASSQGRSPGLKTEAFF. In DNA form, the CDR3 reads TGCGCCAGCAGCCAAGGCAGGTCCCCGGGACTGAAAACTGAAGCTTTCTTT.

The chain employs TRBV3-1 (or the pseudogene TRBV3-2) and TRBJ1-1, with D unclear. CDR1 and CDR2 from the germline V gene are LGHDT and YNNKEL (reference sequence). This CDR3 is built from 15 residues. The germline V and J ends were trimmed by 2 bases and 4 bases, with 14 bases remaining between them. The CDR3 loop is CASSQRRGWLTEAFF. CDR3 bases: TGTGCCAGCAGCCAAAGGCGAGGGTGGCTCACTGAAGCTTTCTTT.